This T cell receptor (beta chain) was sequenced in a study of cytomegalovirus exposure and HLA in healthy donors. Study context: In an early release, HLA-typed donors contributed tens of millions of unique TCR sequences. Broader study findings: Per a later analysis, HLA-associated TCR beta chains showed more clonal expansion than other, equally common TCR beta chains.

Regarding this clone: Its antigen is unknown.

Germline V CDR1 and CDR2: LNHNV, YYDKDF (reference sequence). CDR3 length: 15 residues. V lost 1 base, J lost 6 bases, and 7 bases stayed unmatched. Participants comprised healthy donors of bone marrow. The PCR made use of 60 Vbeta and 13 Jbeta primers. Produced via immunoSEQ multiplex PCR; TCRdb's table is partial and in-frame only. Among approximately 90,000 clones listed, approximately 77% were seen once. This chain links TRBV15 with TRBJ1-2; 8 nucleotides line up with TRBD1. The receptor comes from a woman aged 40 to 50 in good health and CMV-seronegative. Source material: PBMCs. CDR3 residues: CATSRVGQGGNGYTF. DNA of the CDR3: TGTGCCACCAGCAGAGTAGGACAGGGCGGCAATGGCTACACCTTC.